This record covers a single T cell receptor beta chain. The CDR3 has 14 amino acids. Looked up from germline, CDR1 is SEHNR and CDR2 is FQNEAQ (reference sequence). The germline V and J ends were trimmed by 5 bases and 6 bases, with 14 bases remaining between them. The data are from a study of shared clonotypes between healthy human individuals. Execution of the assay was at deep level. Sequencing was performed on unsorted PBMC DNA using ten immunoSEQ deep assay plates. Data came from immunoSEQ multiplex PCR; TCRdb stores just in-frame clones and leaves some out. Of 470,000 or so clones listed, approximately 84% were seen once; the top ten hold 9.5% to 15%. Those who donated were healthy HIV-negative adults, with no recent acute infections or vaccinations reported. Nashville, Tennessee was home to all donors, who were Caucasian adults.

The material sequenced was PBMCs. The source is a woman aged 35 to 49 in good health. Some clones in this sample may be carry-over from other donors' samples. This sequence joins TRBV7-9 and TRBJ2-4; either TRBD1 or TRBD2 may supply D (6 bases each). CDR3 sequence (DNA): TGTGCCAGCAGCCGTAAAGGGGGACTAAACATTCAGTACTTC. This translates into CASSRKGGLNIQYF.